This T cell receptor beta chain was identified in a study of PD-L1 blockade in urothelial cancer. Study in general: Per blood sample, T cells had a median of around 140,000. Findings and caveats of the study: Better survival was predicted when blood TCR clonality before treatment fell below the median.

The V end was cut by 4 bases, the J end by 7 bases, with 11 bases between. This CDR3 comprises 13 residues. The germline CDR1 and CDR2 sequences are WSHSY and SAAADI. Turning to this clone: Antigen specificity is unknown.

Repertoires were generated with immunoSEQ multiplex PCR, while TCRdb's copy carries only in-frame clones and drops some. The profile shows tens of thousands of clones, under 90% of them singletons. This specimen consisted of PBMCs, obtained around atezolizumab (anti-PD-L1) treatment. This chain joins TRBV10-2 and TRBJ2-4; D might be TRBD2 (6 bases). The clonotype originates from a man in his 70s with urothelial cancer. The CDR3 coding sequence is TGCGCCAGCAGTGGGGGTGGGGGGAACATTCAGTACTTC. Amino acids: CASSGGGGNIQYF.